A single sample gave rise to the 20 T cell receptor beta chains below, sequenced in a study of blood T cell repertoires in COVID-19 (dated by TCRdb to the early 2020s). Receptors were amplified or captured by the immunoSEQ multiplex PCR assay. In TCRdb, the immuneACCESS table is reduced to in-frame sequences with V and J assigned. These tables do not hold every clone; where another copy was compared, an unresolved V gene accounts for under half, and the others remain unexplained. The sample records approximately 60,000 clones, 70% to 90% of which are singletons. The ten largest clonotypes hold 6% to 8.5% of the sample. Source material: peripheral blood. The origin of the receptors is a man aged 55-75 years with active or convalescent COVID-19.

The V gene is TRBV5-1, the J gene TRBJ2-7, with D perhaps matching TRBD2 (6 bases). CDR3 size: 12 residues. Germline V gene lookup returns CDR1 SGHRS and CDR2 YFSETQ. Deletions cut 6 bases from V and 1 base from J, with 8 bases between. DNA of the CDR3: TGCGCCAGCACCGGGACTTCCTACGAGCAGTACTTC. It codes for CASTGTSYEQYF.

The chain carries TRBV18 and TRBJ2-7; D possibly corresponds to TRBD2 (5 bases). This CDR3 comprises 11 residues. Trimming shortened V by 6 bases and J by 4 bases, and 7 bases separated the two germline ends. CDR1 is KGHSH and CDR2 is LQKENI in the germline V gene. The DNA of the CDR3 is TGTGCCAGCTCCGGAGGATACGAGCAGTACTTC. Its translation is CASSGGYEQYF.

The chain joins TRBV5-1 to TRBJ1-4, with D unresolved. The CDR3 runs 15 residues. Germline CDR1 reads SGHRS; CDR2 reads YFSETQ. Trimming left V 3 bases short and J 4 bases short, with 13 bases between. In DNA, the CDR3 is TGCGCCAGCAGCTCTACGGGAGCCAATAATGAAAAACTGTTTTTT. This codes for CASSSTGANNEKLFF.

The CDR3 sequence: CASSPRTGGTEAFF. Written as DNA, the CDR3 is TGTGCCAGCAGCCCCAGGACAGGGGGAACTGAAGCTTTCTTT. The chain is built from TRBV13 and TRBJ1-1; 10 nucleotides agree with TRBD1. V gave up 5 bases and J gave up 5 bases; unmatched junction bases: 5. In germline, CDR1 is PRHDT, CDR2 FYEKMQ (reference sequence). This CDR3 region has 14 residues. Looking up the rest from reference TRBV13 and TRBJ1-1 gives the full variable domain: AAGVIQSPRHLIKEKRETATLKCYPIPRHDTVYWYQQGPGQDPQFLISFYEKMQSDKGSIPDRFSAQQFSDYHSELNMSSLELGDSALYFCASSPRTGGTEAFFGQGTRLTVV.

V usage is TRBV12-3 or TRBV12-4 and J usage is TRBJ2-1, with D perhaps matching TRBD2 (5 bases). The CDR3 spans 13 residues. Trimming pared 5 bases from V and 15 bases from J, leaving 20 bases between. The CDR3 loop reads CASSPMAGWKGFF. Written as DNA, the CDR3 is TGTGCCAGCAGTCCTATGGCGGGCTGGAAGGGGTTCTTC.

The V call is TRBV7-2, the J call TRBJ2-5, with 7 bases fitting TRBD2. V lost 1 base and J lost 5; bases outside the gene matches: 7. Germline V CDR1 and CDR2: SGHTA, FQGNSA. This CDR3 region has 15 residues. The CDR3 region is CASSLEASGGETQYF. The CDR3 nucleotides read TGTGCCAGCAGCTTAGAGGCTAGCGGCGGTGAGACCCAGTACTTC.

The chain employs TRBV18 and TRBJ1-2; no reliable D call. Trimming shortened V by 3 bases and J by 3 bases, and 11 bases separated the two germline ends. The CDR3 loop spans 14 amino acids. Germline lookup yields CDR1 KGHSH and CDR2 LQKENI. The CDR3 region is CASSPATDYYGYTF. CDR3 DNA: TGTGCCAGCTCACCCGCGACGGACTACTATGGCTACACCTTC.

The V and J genes are TRBV2 and TRBJ1-6; the D is unclear. Trimming cost V 3 bases and J 16 bases, with 10 bases left between them. The CDR3 length is 11 residues. Germline V gene lookup returns CDR1 SNHLY and CDR2 FYNNEI. CDR3 in amino acids: CASSDTEALHF. The CDR3 region has the DNA TGTGCCAGCAGTGACACCGAGGCGCTCCACTTT.

V and J are TRBV7-6 and TRBJ2-1; 15 bases fit TRBD2. V shed 5 bases and J 12 bases; nucleotides not matched to a gene: 11. The CDR3 has 16 amino acids. CDR1 SGHVS and CDR2 FNYEAQ come from the germline V gene. The CDR3 loop is CASSAGTSGGQGRQFF. CDR3 bases: TGTGCCAGCAGCGCCGGGACTAGCGGGGGGCAGGGTCGGCAGTTCTTC.

This rearrangement joins TRBV4-1 to TRBJ1-5; TRBD1 is a possible D gene (5 bases). CDR1 MGHRA and CDR2 YSYEKL come from the germline V gene. The CDR3 consists of 15 residues. V lost 1 base and J lost 5, with 12 bases in between. DNA of the CDR3: TGCGCCAGCAGCCAAGTCGACAGACGGGATCAGCCCCAGCATTTT. This gives the protein CASSQVDRRDQPQHF.

The chain is built from TRBV7-2 and TRBJ2-5; a possible D gene is TRBD1 (6 bases). In germline, CDR1 is SGHTA, CDR2 FQGNSA. This CDR3 is built from 14 residues. The germline V and J ends were trimmed by 5 bases and 5 bases, with 15 bases remaining between them. The CDR3: CASSAVRQGETQYF. The CDR3, as DNA: TGTGCCAGCAGCGCGGTGAGGCAGGGGGAGACCCAGTACTTC.

The rearrangement uses TRBV14 and TRBJ1-6, with D maybe TRBD1 (6 bases). The V and J ends lost 1 base and 6 bases respectively, with 7 bases between them. CDR1 and CDR2 from the germline V gene are SGHDN and FVKESK. The CDR3 length is 14 residues. The CDR3 reads CASSQARGNSPLHF. The CDR3 nucleotides are TGTGCCAGCAGCCAAGCCAGGGGTAATTCACCCCTCCACTTT. The full variable domain, completed using reference TRBV14 and TRBJ1-6, is EAGVTQFPSHSVIEKGQTVTLRCDPISGHDNLYWYRRVMGKEIKFLLHFVKESKQDESGMPNNRFLAERTGGTYSTLKVQPAELEDSGVYFCASSQARGNSPLHFGNGTRLTVT.

This chain joins TRBV3-1 (or the pseudogene TRBV3-2) and TRBJ1-1; D not certain. The CDR3 runs 15 residues. Germline V gene sequence: CDR1 LGHDT, CDR2 YNNKEL (reference sequence). V was cut by 0 bases and J by 1 base, with 9 bases left in between. CDR3 residues: CASSQDWAANTEAFF. The CDR3 nucleotides read TGTGCCAGCAGCCAAGATTGGGCAGCGAACACTGAAGCTTTCTTT.

The rearrangement uses TRBV5-1 and TRBJ1-4, with D possibly TRBD1 on 5 matching bases. V shed 4 bases and J shed 8 bases, with 15 bases lying between them. The CDR3 loop spans 14 amino acids. CDR1 and CDR2 (germline): SGHRS, YFSETQ. Written as DNA, the CDR3 is TGCGCCAGCAGCCTCCAGGGTTTTGGGGAAAAACTGTTTTTT. Protein sequence: CASSLQGFGEKLFF.

V is TRBV6-5 and J is TRBJ1-5; TRBD1 matches at 7 bases. From germline, CDR1 is MNHEY and CDR2 SVGAGI. After removal of 6 bases from V and 0 bases from J, the junction contained 5 bases not matched to a gene. The CDR3 contains 15 residues. CDR3 loop: CASRLQGSSNQPQHF. The DNA of the CDR3 is TGTGCCAGCAGACTACAGGGGAGTAGCAATCAGCCCCAGCATTTT.

The V gene is TRBV5-8, the J gene TRBJ1-2; weak D call: TRBD1 (6 bases). The CDR3 extends over 14 amino acids. Deletions cut 6 bases from V and 2 bases from J, with 14 bases between. From germline, CDR1 is SGHTS and CDR2 YDEGEE. CDR3 protein: CASTWGQGNYGYTF. CDR3 coding DNA: TGTGCCAGCACCTGGGGCCAGGGGAACTATGGCTACACCTTC.

This chain uses TRBV20-1 with TRBJ2-3, with TRBD2 matching over 11 bases. The CDR3 is 16 amino acids. The V and J ends lost 3 bases and 5 bases, in that order; junction bases with no gene match: 10. Germline CDR1 and CDR2: DFQATT and SNEGSKA (reference sequence). In DNA, the CDR3 is TGCAGTGCTAGTCCTAGCGGGGGGCTCCGGGGAGATACGCAGTATTTT. Its translation is CSASPSGGLRGDTQYF.

This rearrangement joins TRBV11-2 to TRBJ1-3, with D possibly being TRBD1 (5 bases). The CDR3 is 17 amino acids. Trimming cost V 1 base and J 0 bases, with 13 bases left between them. The germline gives CDR1 SGHAT, CDR2 FQNNGV. The CDR3 DNA reads as TGTGCCAGCAGCTTAGGCCGACAGCTAAGCTCTGGAAACACCATATATTTT. Residues: CASSLGRQLSSGNTIYF.

The chain carries TRBV7-9 and TRBJ1-1, with 7 nucleotides matching TRBD1. Germline CDR1 reads SEHNR; CDR2 reads FQNEAQ (reference sequence). The CDR3 runs to 15 residues. V shed 3 bases and J 1 base; nucleotides not matched to a gene: 5. The CDR3 DNA sequence: TGTGCCAGCAGCTTCTCGGAGGGGGCGAACACTGAAGCTTTCTTT. Its translation is CASSFSEGANTEAFF.

J is TRBJ2-5 and V is TRBV18; TRBD1 might be the D (5 bases). CDR1 KGHSH and CDR2 LQKENI come from the germline V gene. CDR3 length equals 14 residues. V was pared by 3 bases and J by 7 bases, with 15 bases between. CDR3 sequence (DNA): TGTGCCAGCTCACCTCCAGGGTCTTCATGGACCCAGTACTTC. Protein product: CASSPPGSSWTQYF.